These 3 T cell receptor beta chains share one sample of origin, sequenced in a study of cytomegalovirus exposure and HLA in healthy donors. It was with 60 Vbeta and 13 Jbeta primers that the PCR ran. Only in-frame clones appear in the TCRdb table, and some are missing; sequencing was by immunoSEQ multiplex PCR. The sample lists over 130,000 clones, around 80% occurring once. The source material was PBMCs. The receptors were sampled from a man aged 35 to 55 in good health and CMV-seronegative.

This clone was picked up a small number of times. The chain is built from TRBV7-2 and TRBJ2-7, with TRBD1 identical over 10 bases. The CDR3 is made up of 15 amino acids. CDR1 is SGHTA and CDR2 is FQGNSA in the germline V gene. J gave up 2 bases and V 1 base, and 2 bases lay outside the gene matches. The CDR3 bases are TGTGCCAGCAGCTTAGTGACAGGGGGCGCCTACGAGCAGTACTTC. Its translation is CASSLVTGGAYEQYF.

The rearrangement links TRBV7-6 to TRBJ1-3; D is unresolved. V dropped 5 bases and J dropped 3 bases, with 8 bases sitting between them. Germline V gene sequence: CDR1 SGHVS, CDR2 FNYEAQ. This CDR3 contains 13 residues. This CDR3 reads CASSPGGGNTIYF. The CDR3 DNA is TGTGCCAGCAGCCCCGGTGGTGGAAACACCATATATTTT.

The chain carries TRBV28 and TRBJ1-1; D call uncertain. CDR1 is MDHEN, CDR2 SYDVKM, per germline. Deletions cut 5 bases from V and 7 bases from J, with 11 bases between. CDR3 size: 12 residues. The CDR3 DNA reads TGTGCCAGCAGTCCCCGGGAAGTTGAAGCTTTCTTT. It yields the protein CASSPREVEAFF.